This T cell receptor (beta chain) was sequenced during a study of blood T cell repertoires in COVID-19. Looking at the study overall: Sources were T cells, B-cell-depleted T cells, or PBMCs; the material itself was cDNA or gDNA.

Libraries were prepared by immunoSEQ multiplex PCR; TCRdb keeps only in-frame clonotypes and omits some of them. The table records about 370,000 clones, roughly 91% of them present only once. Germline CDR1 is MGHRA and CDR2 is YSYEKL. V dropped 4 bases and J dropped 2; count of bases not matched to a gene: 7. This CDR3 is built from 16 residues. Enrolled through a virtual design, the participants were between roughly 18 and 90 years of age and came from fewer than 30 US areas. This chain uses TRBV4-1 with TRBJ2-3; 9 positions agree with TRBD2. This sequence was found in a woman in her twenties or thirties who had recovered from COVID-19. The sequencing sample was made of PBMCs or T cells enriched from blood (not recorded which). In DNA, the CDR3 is TGCGCCAGCAGCCCAAGCGGGAGGACCTTCACAGATACGCAGTATTTT. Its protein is CASSPSGRTFTDTQYF.